The 11 T cell receptor beta chains below all came from one sample that was sequenced in a study of OX40 agonist ivuxolimab in advanced cancers. Method: immunoSEQ multiplex PCR; TCRdb's copy keeps in-frame clones and lacks some. The repertoire holds approximately 41,000 clones, with approximately 88% as singletons. The source was CD4+ or CD8+ T cells sorted from blood, collected in a trial of the OX40 agonist ivuxolimab. The origin of the receptors is an adult with an advanced solid tumor such as melanoma, head and neck, liver or kidney cancer.

This chain uses TRBV4-2 with TRBJ1-2; D remains unclear. CDR3 length: 13 amino acids. The V end was cut by 4 bases, the J end by 7 bases, with 13 bases between. Germline lookup yields CDR1 LGHNA and CDR2 YNFKEQ. In DNA form, the CDR3 reads TGTGCCAGCAGCCTGCCACAATCCTCTGGCTACACCTTC. Encoded protein: CASSLPQSSGYTF.

The chain employs TRBV11-3 and TRBJ2-2, with 11 bases that match TRBD2. This CDR3 is 15 amino acids long. The V segment lost 4 bases and the J segment 5 bases; nucleotides outside the gene matches: 3. CDR1 is SGHNT and CDR2 is YENEEA in the germline V gene. This CDR3 is CASSSTSGATGELFF. The CDR3 DNA is TGTGCCAGCAGCTCGACTAGCGGGGCAACCGGGGAGCTGTTTTTT.

V is TRBV2 and J is TRBJ2-5; 9 nucleotides line up with TRBD1. This CDR3 contains 14 residues. Trimming took 6 bases from V and 5 from J; bases not matched to a gene: 7. Per the germline V gene, CDR1 is SNHLY and CDR2 is FYNNEI. The CDR3 loop is CASRAGTGSETQYF. CDR3 sequence (DNA): TGTGCCAGCAGGGCCGGGACAGGGTCGGAGACCCAGTACTTC.

This clone was observed once. The CDR3 here is CASSRQGAWEAFF. The CDR3, as DNA: TGTGCCAGCAGTCGTCAGGGGGCGTGGGAAGCTTTCTTT. The genes are TRBV5-8 and TRBJ1-1, with 8 bases matching TRBD1. Trimming took 5 bases from V and 8 from J; bases not matched to a gene: 8. The CDR3 has 13 amino acids. CDR1 is SGHTS, CDR2 YDEGEE, per germline. Full variable domain (rest looked up from reference TRBV5-8 and TRBJ1-1): EAGVTQSPTHLIKTRGQQATLRCSPISGHTSVYWYQQALGLGLQFLLWYDEGEERNRGNFPPRFSGRQFPNYSSELNVNALELEDSALYLCASSRQGAWEAFFGQGTRLTVV.

This chain links TRBV7-3 with TRBJ2-7; D remains ambiguous. CDR3 length: 10 amino acids. Germline-derived CDR1 and CDR2 are SGHTA and FQGTGA. V gave up 8 bases and J gave up 6 bases, with 8 bases separating them. The CDR3 loop is CASHPSEQYF. The CDR3 DNA is TGTGCCAGCCACCCCAGCGAGCAGTACTTC.

The chain employs TRBV7-2 and TRBJ2-2, with D uncertain. Germline V gene data show CDR1 as SGHTA and CDR2 as FQGNSA. The V end was cut by 2 bases, the J end by 2 bases, with 9 bases between. This CDR3 has 15 amino acids. CDR3 sequence: CASSLTLRNTGELFF. The DNA of the CDR3 is TGTGCCAGCAGCTTAACACTTCGCAACACCGGGGAGCTGTTTTTT.

The count of this clone is one. The rearrangement uses TRBV5-6 and TRBJ2-1; D gene uncertain. V dropped 5 bases and J dropped 9 bases, with 9 bases sitting between them. The CDR3 extends over 11 amino acids. The germline V gene has CDR1 SGHDT and CDR2 YYEEEE. The CDR3 nucleotides read TGTGCCAGCAGTCGGATTGTTGAGCAGTTCTTC. Translating it yields CASSRIVEQFF.

The J gene is TRBJ1-2, the V gene TRBV5-1; possibly TRBD1 for D (6 bases). Looked up from germline, CDR1 is SGHRS and CDR2 is YFSETQ. Between the trimmed V and J ends, which lost 4 bases and 3 bases, there was a span of 10 bases. The length of the CDR3 is 13 residues. The CDR3: CASSGTRDYGYTF. The CDR3 bases are TGCGCCAGCAGCGGGACACGGGACTATGGCTACACCTTC.

V is TRBV10-2 and J is TRBJ2-5, with D hard to call. Deletions cut 2 bases from V and 7 bases from J, with 11 bases between. CDR1 and CDR2 from the germline V gene are WSHSY and SAAADI. This CDR3 has 13 amino acids. Here the CDR3 DNA reads TGCGCCAGCAGTGAGACCTTCGTGGGGACCCAGTACTTC. Translated: CASSETFVGTQYF.

The chain links TRBV9 to TRBJ2-2, with D unclear. Trimming removed 3 bases from V and 1 base from J, with 13 bases in between. Looked up from germline, CDR1 is SGDLS and CDR2 is YYNGEE. CDR3 length: 16 residues. This CDR3 is CASSAVRNMNTGELFF. In nucleotides, the CDR3 is TGTGCCAGCAGCGCCGTTCGTAATATGAACACCGGGGAGCTGTTTTTT.

The CDR3: CASSPPSRLSGNTIYF. The CDR3 region has the DNA TGTGCCAGCTCACCCCCCTCACGCCTCTCTGGAAACACCATATATTTT. The chain combines TRBV18 with TRBJ1-3; no reliable D call. The CDR3 sequence is 16 residues long. Trimming shortened V by 3 bases and J by 0 bases, and 12 bases separated the two germline ends. From germline, CDR1 is KGHSH and CDR2 LQKENI.